The 32 T cell receptor beta chains below come from one sample, sequenced in a study of blood T cell repertoires in COVID-19. TCRdb's copy holds only in-frame clones and misses some; the assay was immunoSEQ multiplex PCR. In the table there are roughly 17,000 clones, about 92% of which are singletons. Sequencing was performed on peripheral blood. Receptors originate from a human donor in a cohort sampled during active COVID-19.

The chain uses TRBV9 and TRBJ1-1; 9 bases agree with TRBD1. The V gene end was trimmed by 3 bases and the J gene end by 6 bases; junction bases not matched to a gene: 6. The CDR3 is 14 residues long. Germline CDR1 reads SGDLS; CDR2 reads YYNGEE. The CDR3 bases are TGTGCCAGCAGCGCAACAGGGGGCATCGCTGAAGCTTTCTTT. Amino acid sequence: CASSATGGIAEAFF.

The J gene is TRBJ2-7, the V gene TRBV28; the D gene is possibly TRBD1 (6 bases). Per the germline V gene, CDR1 is MDHEN and CDR2 is SYDVKM. The V gene lost 3 bases and the J gene lost 5 bases, with 17 bases spanning the gap. There are 15 residues in the CDR3. The CDR3 region is CASSFRGPSLNEQYF. CDR3 nucleotides: TGTGCCAGCAGTTTCAGGGGACCCTCTTTGAACGAGCAGTACTTC.

The chain recombines TRBV9 with TRBJ2-7; 7 nucleotides agree with TRBD1. Germline CDR1 is SGDLS and CDR2 is YYNGEE. V shed 0 bases, J shed 3 bases, and the junction held 6 bases outside the gene matches. CDR3 size: 15 residues. CDR3 sequence reads: CASSVEGARGYEQYF. The CDR3 nucleotides are TGTGCCAGCAGCGTAGAGGGGGCGCGTGGCTACGAGCAGTACTTC.

As DNA, the CDR3 is TGCGCCAGCAGCTTAGGCGAGGCCACTGAAGCTTTCTTT. This encodes CASSLGEATEAFF. The chain joins TRBV5-1 to TRBJ1-1, with D hard to call. Per the germline V gene, CDR1 is SGHRS and CDR2 is YFSETQ. Trimming took off 2 bases at V and 4 bases at J, with 9 bases between the two ends. The CDR3 spans 13 residues. Full variable domain (outside the CDR3, taken from reference TRBV5-1 and TRBJ1-1): KAGVTQTPRYLIKTRGQQVTLSCSPISGHRSVSWYQQTPGQGLQFLFEYFSETQRNKGNFPGRFSGRQFSNSRSEMNVSTLELGDSALYLCASSLGEATEAFFGQGTRLTVV.

V usage is TRBV11-2 and J usage is TRBJ1-1; 12 bases agree with TRBD1. The germline V gene encodes CDR1 SGHAT and CDR2 FQNNGV. This CDR3 spans 15 amino acids. With V trimmed by 5 bases and J by 11 bases, 12 bases remained unmatched. CDR3 sequence: CASSQHRGQGAAAFF. The CDR3, as DNA: TGTGCCAGCAGCCAACATCGGGGACAGGGGGCTGCGGCTTTCTTT.

The CDR3 nucleotides read TGTGCCAGCAGCTTTTTAGGGACAGTCAACACCGGGGAGCTGTTTTTT. Protein sequence: CASSFLGTVNTGELFF. The chain joins TRBV5-6 to TRBJ2-2; 7 nucleotides match TRBD1. The CDR3 sequence is 16 residues long. J gave up 2 bases and V 2 bases, and 6 bases lay outside the gene matches. The germline V gene has CDR1 SGHDT and CDR2 YYEEEE.

V usage is TRBV4-3 and J usage is TRBJ2-3; 8 bases align to TRBD1. The CDR3 runs 14 residues. V gave up 4 bases and J gave up 5 bases; unmatched junction bases: 5. The V gene's germline CDR1 is LGHNA and CDR2 YSLEER. The DNA for the CDR3 is TGCGCCAGCAGCCCGCGGACAGGGATAGATACGCAGTATTTT. Its protein is CASSPRTGIDTQYF.

The V call is TRBV6-5, the J call TRBJ2-3; D is perhaps TRBD1 (6 bases). CDR3 length: 14 residues. The germline V and J ends were trimmed by 6 bases and 6 bases, with 16 bases remaining between them. The V gene's germline CDR1 is MNHEY and CDR2 SVGAGI. This CDR3 is CASRAGDDEDTQYF. Here the CDR3 DNA reads TGTGCCAGCAGAGCAGGGGATGATGAGGATACGCAGTATTTT.

This chain connects TRBV13 to TRBJ2-5; 7 bases are shared with TRBD1. The ends lost 0 bases at V and 4 bases at J; junction bases unmatched: 2. The germline V gene encodes CDR1 PRHDT and CDR2 FYEKMQ (reference sequence). The CDR3 contains 14 residues. The CDR3 loop reads CASSLGQGRETQYF. The CDR3 DNA sequence: TGTGCCAGCAGCTTAGGACAGGGGCGAGAGACCCAGTACTTC. Using reference TRBV13 and TRBJ2-5 for the parts outside the CDR3, the full variable domain is AAGVIQSPRHLIKEKRETATLKCYPIPRHDTVYWYQQGPGQDPQFLISFYEKMQSDKGSIPDRFSAQQFSDYHSELNMSSLELGDSALYFCASSLGQGRETQYFGPGTRLLVL.

This sequence joins TRBV7-2 and TRBJ1-6, with 8 bases aligning to TRBD1. Germline values: CDR1 SGHTA, CDR2 FQGNSA. The CDR3 is 15 amino acids. The J segment lost 7 bases and the V segment lost 5 bases, leaving 7 bases of the junction unmatched. Written as DNA, the CDR3 is TGTGCCAGCAGCGCCGGGACAGGTATCAATTCACCCCTCCACTTT. It specifies CASSAGTGINSPLHF.

The chain links TRBV21-1 to TRBJ1-5; the table calls TRBD1, which could not be checked here. TRBV21-1 is assigned pseudogene status. CDR3 length: 17 amino acids. The CDR3 here is CASSKGDDREGNQPQHF. The CDR3 DNA reads as TGTGCCAGCAGCAAAGGTGATGACAGGGAAGGCAATCAGCCCCAGCATTTT.

The chain joins TRBV5-1 to TRBJ1-3; TRBD1 matches at 10 bases. Trimming removed 3 bases from V and 4 bases from J; junction bases left unmatched: 1. The V gene's germline CDR1 is SGHRS and CDR2 YFSETQ. The CDR3 consists of 14 residues. CDR3 protein: CASSWDRGGNTIYF. The CDR3 bases are TGCGCCAGCAGCTGGGACAGGGGAGGAAACACCATATATTTT.

This rearrangement joins TRBV6-5 to TRBJ2-6; no clear D gene. CDR3 length: 16 amino acids. Trimming stripped 0 bases from V and 3 bases from J, with 9 bases between. Looked up from germline, CDR1 is MNHEY and CDR2 is SVGAGI. CDR3 sequence (DNA): TGTGCCAGCAGTTACTCACGAGGTAATGGGGCCAACGTCCTGACTTTC. Amino acid sequence: CASSYSRGNGANVLTF.

J is TRBJ2-6 and V is TRBV4-1, with D possibly TRBD2 on 7 matching bases. This CDR3 contains 17 residues. Deletions cut 1 base from V and 2 bases from J, with 12 bases between. Per the germline V gene, CDR1 is MGHRA and CDR2 is YSYEKL. DNA of the CDR3: TGCGCCAGCAGCCAAGTCCGGGGGGCGGCTGGGGCCAACGTCCTGACTTTC. Translated, it gives CASSQVRGAAGANVLTF.

The chain combines TRBV27 with TRBJ1-5; no firm D call. With 4 bases removed from V and 4 bases from J, the gap between germline ends came to 11 bases. Germline CDR1 reads MNHEY; CDR2 reads SMNVEV (reference sequence). This CDR3 has 14 amino acids. The CDR3 is CASSSSRGNQPQHF. In DNA, the CDR3 is TGTGCCAGCAGTTCCAGCAGAGGGAATCAGCCCCAGCATTTT.

The V gene is TRBV28, the J gene TRBJ2-3; TRBD2 matches at 9 bases. Germline CDR1 is MDHEN and CDR2 is SYDVKM. Trimming removed 2 bases from V and 3 bases from J; junction bases left unmatched: 0. The CDR3 extends over 14 amino acids. Written as DNA, the CDR3 is TGTGCCAGCAGTTTACTAGCGGGAACAGATACGCAGTATTTT. It is translated as CASSLLAGTDTQYF.

The genes are TRBV28 and TRBJ1-5, with 12 bases matching TRBD1. Germline V gives CDR1 MDHEN, CDR2 SYDVKM. Trimming at V came to 6 bases and at J to 6 bases, leaving 9 bases not matched to a gene. This CDR3 region has 16 residues. CDR3 region: CASSQGDRGRGQPQHF. The CDR3 DNA reads TGTGCCAGCAGCCAAGGGGACAGGGGGCGCGGTCAGCCCCAGCATTTT. The entire variable domain, with the rest obtained from reference TRBV28 and TRBJ1-5, is as follows: DVKVTQSSRYLVKRTGEKVFLECVQDMDHENMFWYRQDPGLGLRLIYFSYDVKMKEKGDIPEGYSVSREKKERFSLILESASTNQTSMYLCASSQGDRGRGQPQHFGDGTRLSIL.

The V gene is TRBV30, the J gene TRBJ2-7, with 7 bases lining up with TRBD1. Per the germline V gene, CDR1 is GTSNPN and CDR2 is SVGIG (reference sequence). The CDR3 runs 14 residues. The V gene end was trimmed by 2 bases and the J gene end by 2 bases; junction bases not matched to a gene: 6. The chain's CDR3 is CAWSWDSPTYEQYF. CDR3 DNA sequence: TGTGCCTGGAGTTGGGACAGTCCCACCTACGAGCAGTACTTC.

The chain links TRBV28 to TRBJ1-6, with D unclear. The germline gives CDR1 MDHEN, CDR2 SYDVKM. Between the trimmed V and J ends, which lost 3 bases and 7 bases, there was a span of 10 bases. This CDR3 spans 14 amino acids. The DNA for the CDR3 is TGTGCCAGCAGTTTTGGACTGGGGAATTCACCCCTCCACTTT. It specifies CASSFGLGNSPLHF.

The chain is built from TRBV27 and TRBJ2-7; D not certain. Germline loops: CDR1 MNHEY, CDR2 SMNVEV (reference sequence). The CDR3 spans 13 residues. The V end lost 3 bases, the J end lost 2 bases, and 8 bases lay between the germline ends. The CDR3 sequence is CASSFGQAYEQYF. DNA of the CDR3: TGTGCCAGCAGTTTCGGCCAGGCCTACGAGCAGTACTTC.

This chain links TRBV6-2 or TRBV6-3 with TRBJ1-2; maybe TRBD1 (5 bases). Trimming left V 6 bases short and J 4 bases short, with 21 bases between. The CDR3 has 16 residues. Germline-derived CDR1 and CDR2 are MNHEY and SVGEGT. The CDR3 DNA reads TGTGCCAGCAGCTATAATGGGGCCTACAGGAGCTATGGCTACACCTTC. It yields the protein CASSYNGAYRSYGYTF.

The chain links TRBV9 to TRBJ2-1; 7 nucleotides align to TRBD2. This CDR3 contains 15 residues. The V segment lost 4 bases and the J segment 0 bases; nucleotides outside the gene matches: 4. The germline gives CDR1 SGDLS, CDR2 YYNGEE. CDR3 nucleotide sequence: TGTGCCAGCAGCCGAAGCGGGGTCTCCTACAATGAGCAGTTCTTC. It codes for CASSRSGVSYNEQFF. Based on the CDR3 plus reference TRBV9 and TRBJ2-1, the full variable domain is DSGVTQTPKHLITATGQRVTLRCSPRSGDLSVYWYQQSLDQGLQFLIQYYNGEERAKGNILERFSAQQFPDLHSELNLSSLELGDSALYFCASSRSGVSYNEQFFGPGTRLTVL.

V gene TRBV19 combines with J gene TRBJ1-1; unclear D gene. The CDR3 has 14 amino acids. The V and J ends lost 10 bases and 0 bases respectively, with 15 bases between them. CDR1 LNHDA and CDR2 SQIVND come from the germline V gene (reference sequence). The CDR3, as DNA: TGTGCCACCCGGGAGAGGTACATGAACACTGAAGCTTTCTTT. It is translated as CATRERYMNTEAFF.

The chain combines TRBV7-8 with TRBJ2-1, with a tentative D call TRBD2 (5 bases). The CDR3 is 13 amino acids. The V end was cut by 5 bases, the J end by 4 bases, with 9 bases between. Germline CDR1 is SGHVS and CDR2 is FQNEAQ. The DNA for the CDR3 is TGTGCCAGCAGCCCGACTATATACAATGAGCAGTTCTTC. Translation: CASSPTIYNEQFF.

The chain has TRBV4-1 and TRBJ2-2; 8 bases are a match to TRBD1. The germline V gene encodes CDR1 MGHRA and CDR2 YSYEKL. This CDR3 is 15 amino acids long. With 1 base clipped from V and 6 bases from J, the junction kept 4 bases outside the gene matches. The CDR3 reads CASSQAGQAAGELFF. The CDR3 region has the DNA TGCGCCAGCAGCCAAGCGGGACAGGCTGCCGGGGAGCTGTTTTTT.

The chain has TRBV7-2 and TRBJ2-5; TRBD2 matches at 8 bases. The CDR3 runs 16 residues. J was trimmed by 7 bases and V by 2 bases; bases with no gene match: 12. Germline CDR1 reads SGHTA; CDR2 reads FQGNSA. CDR3 sequence reads: CASSLRGNSGMGTQYF. Written as DNA, the CDR3 is TGTGCCAGCAGCTTAAGAGGGAATAGCGGGATGGGGACCCAGTACTTC.

The V call is TRBV3-1 (or the pseudogene TRBV3-2), the J call TRBJ2-3; 9 bases are a match to TRBD2. After removal of 4 bases from V and 5 bases from J, the junction contained 4 bases not matched to a gene. Germline-derived CDR1 and CDR2 are LGHDT and YNNKEL (reference sequence). The CDR3 spans 14 residues. The CDR3 here is CASSRGLAGDTQYF. The DNA for the CDR3 is TGTGCCAGCAGCCGGGGACTAGCCGGAGATACGCAGTATTTT.

This clone was seen once. The V call is TRBV2, the J call TRBJ2-1, with TRBD2 identical over 11 bases. The CDR3 consists of 16 residues. The junction had 10 bases not matched to a gene; V was cut back by 4 bases and J by 8 bases. Germline CDR1 SNHLY, CDR2 FYNNEI. The CDR3 loop reads CASSARVAGGRHEQFF. DNA of the CDR3: TGTGCCAGCAGTGCTCGTGTAGCGGGAGGGCGTCATGAGCAGTTCTTC.

The chain couples TRBV11-2 to TRBJ2-2; weak D call: TRBD2 (6 bases). The CDR3 totals 17 residues. Trimming took 5 bases from V and 1 from J, leaving 17 bases between them. Germline V gene data show CDR1 as SGHAT and CDR2 as FQNNGV. The DNA for the CDR3 is TGTGCCAGCAGCCCTCGGCGGGGTCGGGTGAACACCGGGGAGCTGTTTTTT. It translates to CASSPRRGRVNTGELFF.

The chain is built from TRBV5-1 and TRBJ2-5; 10 nucleotides line up with TRBD1. Trimming at V came to 0 bases and at J to 0 bases, leaving 2 bases not matched to a gene. There are 16 residues in the CDR3. Germline V gives CDR1 SGHRS, CDR2 YFSETQ. The CDR3 is CASSLGQGAYQETQYF. The CDR3 bases are TGCGCCAGCAGCTTGGGACAGGGGGCTTACCAAGAGACCCAGTACTTC. Filled out from reference TRBV5-1 and TRBJ2-5, the complete variable domain reads KAGVTQTPRYLIKTRGQQVTLSCSPISGHRSVSWYQQTPGQGLQFLFEYFSETQRNKGNFPGRFSGRQFSNSRSEMNVSTLELGDSALYLCASSLGQGAYQETQYFGPGTRLLVL.

This clone is a singleton in its sample. The chain has TRBV28 and TRBJ1-5; 7 positions agree with TRBD1. V dropped 3 bases and J dropped 0; count of bases not matched to a gene: 5. From germline, CDR1 is MDHEN and CDR2 SYDVKM. The CDR3 runs 16 residues. The CDR3 bases are TGTGCCAGCAGTTTGACGGCAGGGGGTAGCAATCAGCCCCAGCATTTT. It translates to CASSLTAGGSNQPQHF.

J is TRBJ1-2 and V is TRBV5-6; no clear D gene. V lost 7 bases to trimming and J lost 12 bases, with 10 bases between them. Germline CDR1 is SGHDT and CDR2 is YYEEEE. The CDR3 loop spans 9 amino acids. As DNA, the CDR3 is TGTGCCAGCGGCTCCCCCAACACCTTC. Encoded protein: CASGSPNTF.